The rows below give T cell receptor beta chains drawn from one sample of a study of shared T cell receptors in the human thymus. Assay used: immunoSEQ multiplex PCR; TCRdb lists only in-frame clones, some missing. Of roughly 500,000 clones in the sample, more than 75% were seen once. These data also featured in a second study, about human thymus T cells.

Sequenced material: thymocytes. All receptors derive from a boy under three years old with a congenital heart defect. The CDR3 runs from the conserved cysteine through the conserved F or W. Each record gives: J gene, D gene, clone size, V gene, CDR3 protein, CDR3 DNA. The D gene is left open where the match is weak. Part of the rows lack a size; the others show once, few, many or a class for expanded clones.

j_gene: TRBJ2-3; d_gene: .; abundance: few; v_gene: TRBV27; CDR3aa: CASRQFAEEGPKGGTDTQYF; CDR3nt: TGTGCCAGCAGACAGTTCGCCGAGGAGGGTCCCAAAGGTGGCACAGATACGCAGTATTTT
j_gene: TRBJ2-7; d_gene: TRBD2; abundance: .; v_gene: TRBV28; CDR3aa: CASSSIPGLPGPLYEQYF; CDR3nt: TGTGCCAGCAGTTCCATCCCGGGACTACCAGGCCCCCTCTACGAGCAGTACTTC
j_gene: TRBJ2-3; d_gene: TRBD1; abundance: few; v_gene: TRBV28; CDR3aa: CASRPRDSATDTQYF; CDR3nt: TGTGCCAGCAGGCCCCGGGACAGTGCCACAGATACGCAGTATTTT
j_gene: TRBJ2-5; d_gene: TRBD1; abundance: .; v_gene: TRBV15; CDR3aa: CATSNGTDQETQYF; CDR3nt: TGTGCCACCAGCAACGGGACAGACCAAGAGACCCAGTACTTC
j_gene: TRBJ2-7; d_gene: .; abundance: .; v_gene: TRBV7-2; CDR3aa: CASSLGWQGGYEQYF; CDR3nt: TGTGCCAGCAGCTTAGGGTGGCAGGGAGGCTACGAGCAGTACTTC
j_gene: TRBJ2-6; d_gene: .; abundance: .; v_gene: TRBV28; CDR3aa: CASSSQTTPPSGANVLTF; CDR3nt: TGTGCCAGCAGTAGCCAGACTACGCCGCCCTCTGGGGCCAACGTCCTGACTTTC
j_gene: TRBJ2-4; d_gene: .; abundance: few; v_gene: TRBV28; CDR3aa: CASSFRDIQYF; CDR3nt: TGTGCCAGCAGTTTTCGGGACATTCAGTACTTC
j_gene: TRBJ1-5; d_gene: .; abundance: once; v_gene: TRBV19; CDR3aa: CASSPASSGGEGQPQHF; CDR3nt: TGTGCCAGTAGTCCCGCCTCGTCGGGGGGCGAGGGGCAGCCCCAGCATTTT
j_gene: TRBJ1-1; d_gene: TRBD1; abundance: .; v_gene: TRBV28; CDR3aa: CASSSPPGQGGYTEAFF; CDR3nt: TGTGCCAGCAGTTCTCCACCGGGACAGGGAGGGTACACTGAAGCTTTCTTT
j_gene: TRBJ2-1; d_gene: TRBD2; abundance: .; v_gene: TRBV4-1; CDR3aa: CASSQDDAGGREQFF; CDR3nt: TGCGCCAGCAGCCAAGATGACGCGGGAGGGCGGGAGCAGTTCTTC
j_gene: TRBJ2-5; d_gene: TRBD2; abundance: .; v_gene: TRBV29-1; CDR3aa: CSATTSGKETQYF; CDR3nt: TGCAGCGCCACGACTAGCGGGAAGGAGACCCAGTACTTC
j_gene: TRBJ1-4; d_gene: .; abundance: few; v_gene: TRBV10-3; CDR3aa: CAISDNDRGYGEKLFF; CDR3nt: TGTGCCATCAGTGACAACGACAGAGGATATGGTGAAAAACTGTTTTTT
j_gene: TRBJ1-1; d_gene: TRBD1; abundance: .; v_gene: TRBV30; CDR3aa: CAWSPSRGDRTEAFF; CDR3nt: TGTGCCTGGAGTCCGTCCAGGGGGGATAGGACTGAAGCTTTCTTT
j_gene: TRBJ2-2; d_gene: TRBD2; abundance: .; v_gene: TRBV28; CDR3aa: CASSLGAGGANTGELFF; CDR3nt: TGTGCCAGCAGTTTAGGGGCGGGAGGGGCGAACACCGGGGAGCTGTTTTTT
j_gene: TRBJ1-2; d_gene: .; abundance: .; v_gene: TRBV2; CDR3aa: CASSEGPGWGYTF; CDR3nt: TGTGCCAGCAGTGAAGGCCCAGGGTGGGGCTACACCTTC
j_gene: TRBJ2-3; d_gene: .; abundance: .; v_gene: TRBV7-2; CDR3aa: CASSCRLPPETDTQYF; CDR3nt: TGTGCCAGCAGCTGCCGACTACCTCCAGAAACAGATACGCAGTATTTT
j_gene: TRBJ2-6; d_gene: TRBD1; abundance: .; v_gene: TRBV11-2; CDR3aa: CASSSTGGLFGANVLTF; CDR3nt: TGTGCCAGCAGCTCCACAGGGGGTCTATTTGGGGCCAACGTCCTGACTTTC
j_gene: TRBJ2-1; d_gene: .; abundance: few; v_gene: TRBV5-6; CDR3aa: CASSLGQANLYNEQFF; CDR3nt: TGTGCCAGCAGCTTGGGACAGGCAAACCTCTACAATGAGCAGTTCTTC
j_gene: TRBJ2-7; d_gene: .; abundance: few; v_gene: TRBV5-5; CDR3aa: CASSLEESYEQYF; CDR3nt: TGTGCCAGCAGCTTGGAGGAGAGCTACGAGCAGTACTTC
j_gene: TRBJ1-4; d_gene: .; abundance: .; v_gene: TRBV27; CDR3aa: CASSLTGDWEKLFF; CDR3nt: TGTGCCAGCAGTTTAACGGGGGACTGGGAAAAACTGTTTTTT
j_gene: TRBJ2-1; d_gene: .; abundance: .; v_gene: TRBV6-1; CDR3aa: CASSPRGKAYNEQFF; CDR3nt: TGTGCCAGCAGTCCCCGGGGGAAGGCCTACAATGAGCAGTTCTTC
j_gene: TRBJ2-5; d_gene: TRBD2; abundance: .; v_gene: TRBV4-1; CDR3aa: CASSQAGGRQETQYF; CDR3nt: TGCGCCAGCAGCCAAGCGGGCGGGAGACAAGAGACCCAGTACTTC
j_gene: TRBJ1-2; d_gene: TRBD1; abundance: few; v_gene: TRBV6-5; CDR3aa: CASSPGQGVDYGYTF; CDR3nt: TGTGCCAGCAGCCCGGGTCAGGGGGTGGACTATGGCTACACCTTC
j_gene: TRBJ1-1; d_gene: .; abundance: .; v_gene: TRBV19; CDR3aa: CASSPTRNGLRTEAFF; CDR3nt: TGTGCCAGTAGTCCGACCCGTAATGGGCTAAGGACTGAAGCTTTCTTT
j_gene: TRBJ2-7; d_gene: TRBD2; abundance: .; v_gene: TRBV28; CDR3aa: CASSLLAGGPQYGYEQYF; CDR3nt: TGTGCCAGCAGTTTACTAGCGGGAGGGCCTCAATATGGCTACGAGCAGTACTTC
j_gene: TRBJ2-7; d_gene: TRBD1; abundance: .; v_gene: TRBV27; CDR3aa: CASSLRRDRTYEQYF; CDR3nt: TGTGCCAGCAGTCTACGAAGGGACAGAACCTACGAGCAGTACTTC
j_gene: TRBJ2-7; d_gene: .; abundance: .; v_gene: TRBV10-3; CDR3aa: CAISEGRQLIHEQYF; CDR3nt: TGTGCCATCAGTGAGGGGAGGCAATTGATCCACGAGCAGTACTTC
j_gene: TRBJ2-3; d_gene: TRBD2; abundance: .; v_gene: TRBV19; CDR3aa: CASSTVGGRNRTDTQYF; CDR3nt: TGTGCCAGTAGTACCGTAGGCGGGAGGAACCGCACAGATACGCAGTATTTT
j_gene: TRBJ2-1; d_gene: TRBD1; abundance: few; v_gene: TRBV5-4; CDR3aa: CASSAGQGLGNEQFF; CDR3nt: TGTGCCAGCAGCGCTGGACAGGGGTTGGGCAATGAGCAGTTCTTC
j_gene: TRBJ1-3; d_gene: .; abundance: .; v_gene: TRBV7-2; CDR3aa: CASSQRPTHGLSGNTIYF; CDR3nt: TGTGCCAGCAGCCAACGTCCTACACATGGACTCTCTGGAAACACCATATATTTT
j_gene: TRBJ2-1; d_gene: TRBD2; abundance: .; v_gene: TRBV28; CDR3aa: CASSLGLAGGIYCNEQFF; CDR3nt: TGTGCCAGCAGTCTGGGACTAGCGGGAGGGATCTACTGTAATGAGCAGTTCTTC
j_gene: TRBJ1-2; d_gene: TRBD1; abundance: .; v_gene: TRBV15; CDR3aa: CATSRLSSGPGGEGYTF; CDR3nt: TGTGCCACCAGCAGACTAAGTAGTGGGCCAGGGGGCGAGGGCTACACCTTC
j_gene: TRBJ2-2; d_gene: TRBD2; abundance: .; v_gene: TRBV2; CDR3aa: CASSEWQGGRERGTGELFF; CDR3nt: TGTGCCAGCAGTGAATGGCAGGGTGGGCGGGAGAGGGGCACCGGGGAGCTGTTTTTT
j_gene: TRBJ2-1; d_gene: TRBD2; abundance: .; v_gene: TRBV5-1; CDR3aa: CASSLGPILAGFDEQFF; CDR3nt: TGCGCCAGCAGCCTTGGCCCAATTCTAGCGGGATTTGATGAGCAGTTCTTC
j_gene: TRBJ2-3; d_gene: TRBD2; abundance: .; v_gene: TRBV6-1; CDR3aa: CASTARGLVADTQYF; CDR3nt: TGTGCCAGCACAGCTCGGGGACTAGTGGCAGATACGCAGTATTTT
j_gene: TRBJ1-2; d_gene: .; abundance: once; v_gene: TRBV10-2; CDR3aa: CASRGGGRNGYTF; CDR3nt: TGCGCCAGCAGGGGAGGGGGAAGAAATGGCTACACCTTC
j_gene: TRBJ2-7; d_gene: .; abundance: .; v_gene: TRBV6-5; CDR3aa: CASRDRGEQYF; CDR3nt: TGTGCCAGCAGAGACAGAGGCGAGCAGTACTTC
j_gene: TRBJ2-3; d_gene: .; abundance: .; v_gene: TRBV6-6; CDR3aa: CASSYGGWTRTDTQYF; CDR3nt: TGTGCCAGCAGTTACGGCGGGTGGACCCGCACAGATACGCAGTATTTT
j_gene: TRBJ2-7; d_gene: .; abundance: .; v_gene: TRBV6-5; CDR3aa: CASSNNREIAYEQYF; CDR3nt: TGTGCCAGCAGTAATAACAGGGAAATTGCCTACGAGCAGTACTTC
j_gene: TRBJ2-1; d_gene: .; abundance: .; v_gene: TRBV28; CDR3aa: CASRGGGGSYNEQFF; CDR3nt: TGTGCCAGCAGAGGGGGGGGTGGCTCCTACAATGAGCAGTTCTTC
j_gene: TRBJ2-7; d_gene: TRBD1; abundance: .; v_gene: TRBV6-1; CDR3aa: CASRGQGAAYEQYF; CDR3nt: TGTGCCAGCAGAGGACAGGGGGCAGCCTACGAGCAGTACTTC